This is a list of T cell receptor beta chains from one sample in a study of neurological immune-mediated disorders. TCRdb reprocessed the 5' RACE reads with MiXCR, giving one entry per CDR3 protein. The sample includes tens of thousands of distinct CDR3 sequences, 3% to 4.5% seen only once; the top ten take roughly 1.7%. The source material was PBMCs. These receptors were obtained from a man aged 25-45 years with multiple sclerosis. CDR3s leave out the opening cysteine and the closing phenylalanine or tryptophan.

v_gene: TRBV29-1; j_gene: TRBJ2-5; CDR3aa: SVEGQEKY
v_gene: TRBV4-1; j_gene: TRBJ1-5; CDR3aa: ASSQIDITGTEPQN
v_gene: TRBV4-1; j_gene: TRBJ1-5; CDR3aa: ASSQDPNQPQH
v_gene: TRBV7-9; j_gene: TRBJ2-3; CDR3aa: ASSWGEDTQY
v_gene: TRBV4-2; j_gene: TRBJ2-7; CDR3aa: ASSQLNGDRAYEQY
v_gene: TRBV20-1; j_gene: TRBJ1-2; CDR3aa: SARDSYGYT
v_gene: TRBV27; j_gene: TRBJ1-5; CDR3aa: ASWGILSNQPQH
v_gene: TRBV2; j_gene: TRBJ1-1; CDR3aa: ASSEAGGEAF
v_gene: TRBV28; j_gene: TRBJ2-7; CDR3aa: ASRSTGKLGNEQY
v_gene: TRBV10-3; j_gene: TRBJ2-7; CDR3aa: AISGGSEQY
v_gene: TRBV15; j_gene: TRBJ1-4; CDR3aa: ATSRATGVVEKLF
v_gene: TRBV6-5; j_gene: TRBJ2-3; CDR3aa: ASSYSFSAYTDTQY
v_gene: TRBV20-1; j_gene: TRBJ2-3; CDR3aa: SALRDFQLGGTDTQY
v_gene: TRBV29-1; j_gene: TRBJ2-2; CDR3aa: SVEVPSRAAGELF
v_gene: TRBV5-1; j_gene: TRBJ2-2; CDR3aa: ASSWGQPNTGELF
v_gene: TRBV12-5; j_gene: TRBJ2-3; CDR3aa: ASSQQGDTQY
v_gene: TRBV5-1; j_gene: TRBJ2-3; CDR3aa: ASSLDRAWGDTQY
v_gene: TRBV5-1; j_gene: TRBJ2-7; CDR3aa: ASSFRTGGNEQY
v_gene: TRBV12-3/TRBV12-4; j_gene: TRBJ1-2; CDR3aa: ASRIGAGSNGYT
v_gene: TRBV7-9; j_gene: TRBJ2-2; CDR3aa: ASSPGTEGFRGTGELF
v_gene: TRBV4-1; j_gene: TRBJ2-1; CDR3aa: ASSQEGIAGVEQF
v_gene: TRBV7-2; j_gene: TRBJ1-1; CDR3aa: ASSLGQGLGSF
v_gene: TRBV11-3; j_gene: TRBJ2-6; CDR3aa: ASSWGQAGVLT
v_gene: TRBV6-6; j_gene: TRBJ1-1; CDR3aa: ASNGHQLGGNTEAF
v_gene: TRBV7-2; j_gene: TRBJ2-5; CDR3aa: ASSLAMYQETQY
v_gene: TRBV7-9; j_gene: TRBJ1-2; CDR3aa: ASSPQDYGYT
v_gene: TRBV9; j_gene: TRBJ2-3; CDR3aa: ASSAKWTSGGVDTQY
v_gene: TRBV15; j_gene: TRBJ1-2; CDR3aa: ATSRDHRNSGYT
v_gene: TRBV20-1; j_gene: TRBJ1-1; CDR3aa: SAPIRTNTEAF
v_gene: TRBV20-1; j_gene: TRBJ1-5; CDR3aa: SARDTGGIGQPQH
v_gene: TRBV27; j_gene: TRBJ2-1; CDR3aa: ASLKGNEQF
v_gene: TRBV9; j_gene: TRBJ1-2; CDR3aa: ASSVVSGTVALGYGYT
v_gene: TRBV7-9; j_gene: TRBJ2-7; CDR3aa: ASSVTGQGAYEQY
v_gene: TRBV2; j_gene: TRBJ1-2; CDR3aa: ASSTGQGGYGYT
v_gene: TRBV7-2; j_gene: TRBJ2-5; CDR3aa: ASSFRPLASETQY
v_gene: TRBV15; j_gene: TRBJ2-5; CDR3aa: ATSREFAVVD
v_gene: TRBV7-7; j_gene: TRBJ2-5; CDR3aa: ASSHSGRGETQY
v_gene: TRBV5-6; j_gene: TRBJ2-3; CDR3aa: ASSLTGATTDTQY
v_gene: TRBV3-1; j_gene: TRBJ2-7; CDR3aa: ASSQSGQGRYEQY
v_gene: TRBV19; j_gene: TRBJ1-1; CDR3aa: ASSIPGAEAF
v_gene: TRBV7-8; j_gene: TRBJ1-4; CDR3aa: ASSLGAGANEKLF
v_gene: TRBV28; j_gene: TRBJ1-1; CDR3aa: ASTKGGTEAF
v_gene: TRBV6-5; j_gene: TRBJ1-2; CDR3aa: ASSYKGFNYGYT
v_gene: TRBV6-2/TRBV6-3; j_gene: TRBJ1-6; CDR3aa: ASRPTGDYNSPLH
v_gene: TRBV20-1; j_gene: TRBJ2-7; CDR3aa: SAAKRFSYEQY
v_gene: TRBV15; j_gene: TRBJ2-5; CDR3aa: ATSMVRQETQY
v_gene: TRBV7-2; j_gene: TRBJ1-1; CDR3aa: ASSLFEGGVGEAF
v_gene: TRBV20-1; j_gene: TRBJ1-5; CDR3aa: SARTGRNQPQH
v_gene: TRBV5-1; j_gene: TRBJ2-7; CDR3aa: ASSYTSGRATEQY
v_gene: TRBV11-2; j_gene: TRBJ1-5; CDR3aa: ASSLDLGGNQPQH
v_gene: TRBV20-1; j_gene: TRBJ2-7; CDR3aa: SASRLYSYEQY
v_gene: TRBV24-1; j_gene: TRBJ2-2; CDR3aa: ATRQGNTGELF
v_gene: TRBV29-1; j_gene: TRBJ2-5; CDR3aa: SGLTESGETQY
v_gene: TRBV29-1; j_gene: TRBJ1-1; CDR3aa: SVELNTEAF
v_gene: TRBV20-1; j_gene: TRBJ2-1; CDR3aa: SAEVPLGPDEQF
v_gene: TRBV6-5; j_gene: TRBJ2-1; CDR3aa: ASSYAGTGRLF
v_gene: TRBV9; j_gene: TRBJ2-7; CDR3aa: ASSVAGGTHEQY
v_gene: TRBV7-3; j_gene: TRBJ1-1; CDR3aa: ASSLTQGAGTEAF
v_gene: TRBV4-2; j_gene: TRBJ2-7; CDR3aa: ASSQEAYHYEQY
v_gene: TRBV10-3; j_gene: TRBJ1-5; CDR3aa: AISDPNSNQPQH